Listed below are T cell receptor beta chains from one sample, sequenced in a study of cytomegalovirus exposure and HLA in healthy donors. Some clones are missing from TCRdb's copy, which holds only in-frame ones; the method was immunoSEQ multiplex PCR. The sample includes about 76,000 clones, 65% to 80% of them seen just once. The sequencing input was PBMCs. All receptors come from a male donor in good health and CMV-seropositive. Both conserved end residues are part of each CDR3. A D gene is named only where the DNA matches it firmly. Some rows have no size entry. The others give once, few or many, or a class for an expanded clone.

size: NA; V: TRBV9; J: TRBJ2-1; D: TRBD1; DNA: TGTGCCAGCAGCGTAGAGGACAGGGGTTTTTATGAGCAGTTCTTC; CDR3: CASSVEDRGFYEQFF
size: once; V: TRBV4-2; J: TRBJ2-2; D: TRBD2; DNA: TGTGCCAGCAGCCAATTGTCTAGCGGGGGCCCGAGCACCGGGGAGCTGTTTTTT; CDR3: CASSQLSSGGPSTGELFF
size: NA; V: TRBV10-3; J: TRBJ2-5; D: NA; DNA: TGTGCCATCAGTGAGTCTGAGAAAAAAGAGACCCAGTACTTC; CDR3: CAISESEKKETQYF
size: NA; V: TRBV5-1; J: TRBJ2-1; D: NA; DNA: TGCGCCAGCAGCTTGGTTGCCGGGGATGAGCAGTTCTTC; CDR3: CASSLVAGDEQFF
size: NA; V: TRBV7-3; J: TRBJ2-1; D: TRBD2; DNA: TGTGCCAGCAGCTTAAGGGGTCTGGGACTAGCGGGACAGGAGCAGTTCTTC; CDR3: CASSLRGLGLAGQEQFF
size: NA; V: TRBV10-3; J: TRBJ2-1; D: TRBD2; DNA: TGTGCCCATACTAGCGGGTATTACAATGAGCAGCTCTTC; CDR3: CAHTSGYYNEQLF
size: NA; V: TRBV15; J: TRBJ2-7; D: NA; DNA: TGTGCCACCAGCAGAGCAACGGTTTTTTACGAGCAGTACTTC; CDR3: CATSRATVFYEQYF
size: NA; V: TRBV7-3; J: TRBJ2-5; D: NA; DNA: TGTGCCAGCAGCTTAATTGCGCGGGGCGAGACCCAGTACTTC; CDR3: CASSLIARGETQYF
size: NA; V: TRBV4-1; J: TRBJ2-7; D: TRBD2; DNA: TGCGCCAGCAGCCACTTAGCGGGAGAGGGTTACGAGCAGTACTTC; CDR3: CASSHLAGEGYEQYF
size: NA; V: TRBV14; J: TRBJ2-4; D: TRBD2; DNA: TGTGCCAGCAGCCTGACTAGCGGGGACGCTAAAAACATTCAGTACTTC; CDR3: CASSLTSGDAKNIQYF
size: NA; V: TRBV19; J: TRBJ1-5; D: NA; DNA: TGTGCCAGTAGAGCGGGGTACAATCAGCCCCAGCATTTT; CDR3: CASRAGYNQPQHF
size: few; V: TRBV19; J: TRBJ1-4; D: NA; DNA: TGTGCCAGTAGTATAGCAAGGACAAAACGGGAAAAACTGTTTTTT; CDR3: CASSIARTKREKLFF
size: few; V: TRBV7-9; J: TRBJ2-2; D: NA; DNA: TGTGCCAGCAGCTTAGGGCTAGCGTCGAACACCGGGGAGCTGTTTTTT; CDR3: CASSLGLASNTGELFF
size: NA; V: TRBV18; J: TRBJ1-1; D: NA; DNA: TGTGCCAGCTCACCACCGAATGGGGCCGTGAACACTGAAGCTTTCTTT; CDR3: CASSPPNGAVNTEAFF
size: NA; V: TRBV14; J: TRBJ1-2; D: TRBD1; DNA: TGTGCCAGCAGCCAAGATCCCCGGGGACAGGGGAACTATGGCTACACCTTC; CDR3: CASSQDPRGQGNYGYTF